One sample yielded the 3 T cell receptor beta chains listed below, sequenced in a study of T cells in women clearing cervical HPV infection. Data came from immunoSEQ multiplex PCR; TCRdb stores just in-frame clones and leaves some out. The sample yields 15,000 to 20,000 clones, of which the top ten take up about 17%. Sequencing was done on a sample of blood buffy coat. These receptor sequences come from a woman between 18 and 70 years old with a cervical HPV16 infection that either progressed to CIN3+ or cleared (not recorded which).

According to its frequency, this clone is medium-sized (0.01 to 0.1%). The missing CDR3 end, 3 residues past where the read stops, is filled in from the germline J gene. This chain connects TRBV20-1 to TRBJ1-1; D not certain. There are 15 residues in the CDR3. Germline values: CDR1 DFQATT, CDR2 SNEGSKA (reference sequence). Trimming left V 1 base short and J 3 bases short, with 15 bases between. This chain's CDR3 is CSARGVGQSDTEAFF. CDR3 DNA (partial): TGCAGTGCTAGAGGGGTTGGGCAGAGTGACACTGAA.

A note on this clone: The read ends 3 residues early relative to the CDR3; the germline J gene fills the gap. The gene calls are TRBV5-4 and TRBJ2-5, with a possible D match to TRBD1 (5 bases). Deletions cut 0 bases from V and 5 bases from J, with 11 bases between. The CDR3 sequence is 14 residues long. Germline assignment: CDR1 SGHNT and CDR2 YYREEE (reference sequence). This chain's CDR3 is CASSLARVEETQYF. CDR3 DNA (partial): TGTGCCAGCAGCTTGGCCAGGGTGGAGGAGACC.

The DNA read from the CDR3 is TGTGCCAGCAGTGGCGGCAGGGCTGAAGAGACG. Translated: CASSGGRAEET. The entire CDR3 is CASSGGRAEETQYF. The chain employs TRBV2 and TRBJ2-3; D possibly corresponds to TRBD1 (5 bases). The read gets to within 3 residues of the CDR3 end, and the germline J gene fills in the rest. The CDR3 totals 14 residues. CDR1 is SNHLY, CDR2 FYNNEI, per germline.